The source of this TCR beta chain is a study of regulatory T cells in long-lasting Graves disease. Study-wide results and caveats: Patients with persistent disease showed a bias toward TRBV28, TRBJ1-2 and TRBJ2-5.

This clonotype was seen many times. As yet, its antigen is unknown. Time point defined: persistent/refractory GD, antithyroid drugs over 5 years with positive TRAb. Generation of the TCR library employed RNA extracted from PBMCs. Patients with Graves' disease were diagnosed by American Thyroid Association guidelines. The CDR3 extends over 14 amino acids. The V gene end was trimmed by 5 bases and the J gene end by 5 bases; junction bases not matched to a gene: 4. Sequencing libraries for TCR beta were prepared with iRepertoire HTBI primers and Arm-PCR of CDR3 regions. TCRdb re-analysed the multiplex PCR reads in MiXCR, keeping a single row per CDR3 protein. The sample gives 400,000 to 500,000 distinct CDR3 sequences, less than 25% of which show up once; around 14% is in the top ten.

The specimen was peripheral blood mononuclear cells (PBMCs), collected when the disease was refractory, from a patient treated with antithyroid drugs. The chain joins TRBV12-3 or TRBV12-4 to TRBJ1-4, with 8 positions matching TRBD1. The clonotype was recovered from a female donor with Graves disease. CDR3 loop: CASSPNRGNEKLFF. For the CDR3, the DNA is TGTGCCAGCAGTCCAAACAGGGGGAATGAAAAACTGTTTTTT.